This T cell receptor beta chain was obtained from a study of control samples from healthy donors and cancer patients. V was cut by 6 bases and J by 6 bases, with 18 bases left in between. This CDR3 comprises 15 residues. Germline V lookup: CDR1 MGHRA, CDR2 YSYEKL. This clone appeared once. TCRdb's copy holds only in-frame clones and misses some; the assay was immunoSEQ multiplex PCR. The data hold 60,000 to 75,000 clones, with more than 80% observed a single time. The sequenced sample was blood. This TCR was sampled from a man in his sixties in good health. The V and J genes are TRBV4-1 and TRBJ2-1; maybe TRBD2 (6 bases). This CDR3 reads CASSRTGTEGNEQFF. In DNA form, the CDR3 reads TGCGCCAGCAGTCGCACCGGGACTGAGGGCAATGAGCAGTTCTTC.